The 20 T cell receptor beta chains presented below share a single source sample, sequenced in a study of blood T cell repertoires in COVID-19. This table comes from immunoSEQ multiplex PCR, and its TCRdb copy is limited to in-frame clones, with some not included. The sample consists of 190,000 or so clones, around nine tenths of them appearing once. The specimen sequenced was peripheral blood. All receptors come from a man in his forties with active or convalescent COVID-19.

The chain is built from TRBV27 and TRBJ1-3, with TRBD1 identical over 9 bases. The CDR3 has 16 residues. Trimming at V came to 8 bases and at J to 4 bases, leaving 12 bases not matched to a gene. Germline lookup yields CDR1 MNHEY and CDR2 SMNVEV (reference sequence). The CDR3 loop reads CASALQGAGAGNTIYF. The DNA of the CDR3 is TGTGCCAGCGCGTTACAGGGGGCTGGAGCCGGAAACACCATATATTTT.

The DNA for the CDR3 is TGTGCCAGCAGGGGGGCGTCTGGGGCCAACGTCCTGACTTTC. This sequence encodes CASRGASGANVLTF. The rearrangement uses TRBV27 and TRBJ2-6, with D possibly being TRBD1 (6 bases). The CDR3 length is 14 residues. CDR1 and CDR2 from the germline V gene are MNHEY and SMNVEV (reference sequence). Trimming shortened V by 6 bases and J by 1 base, and 7 bases separated the two germline ends.

The genes are TRBV4-1 and TRBJ2-7; D gene unclear. Germline lookup yields CDR1 MGHRA and CDR2 YSYEKL. The CDR3 consists of 14 residues. V lost 0 bases and J 0 bases, leaving 6 bases between the germline ends. The chain's CDR3 is CASSQEQISYEQYF. The CDR3 nucleotides are TGCGCCAGCAGCCAAGAGCAGATCTCCTACGAGCAGTACTTC.

As regards this clone: A junction boundary mismatches the germline segment, possibly from a read error. The chain links TRBV2 to TRBJ1-1; the D gene is possibly TRBD1 (6 bases). CDR3 length equals 11 residues. The V gene's germline CDR1 is SNHLY and CDR2 FYNNEI. The CDR3 DNA follows: TGTGCCACCGGAGGGGGGAGGGAGGGTAAGTTT. Protein: CATGGGREGKF.

The chain carries TRBV24-1 and TRBJ2-7; tentatively, D is TRBD1 (5 bases). V lost 2 bases and J 12 bases, leaving 13 bases between the germline ends. Germline CDR1 reads KGHDR; CDR2 reads SFDVKD. The length of the CDR3 is 12 residues. In nucleotides, the CDR3 is TGTGCCACCAGTGATTCAAGGCAGGGCGCGTACTTC. Its protein is CATSDSRQGAYF.

This sequence joins TRBV19 and TRBJ1-5; no definite D call. Germline V gives CDR1 LNHDA, CDR2 SQIVND (reference sequence). The V and J ends lost 3 bases and 0 bases respectively, with 6 bases between them. The CDR3 sequence is 14 residues long. CDR3 sequence: CASSIGASNQPQHF. CDR3 nucleotides: TGTGCCAGTAGTATCGGAGCTAGCAATCAGCCCCAGCATTTT.

J is TRBJ2-7 and V is TRBV6-1, with TRBD1 matching over 9 bases. Germline V gene data show CDR1 as MNHNS and CDR2 as SASEGT. The CDR3 contains 16 residues. J was trimmed by 4 bases and V by 3 bases; bases with no gene match: 10. The CDR3 DNA reads as TGTGCCAGCAGTGATTCCAGGGCAGGGACAGGGTACGAGCAGTACTTC. Translating it yields CASSDSRAGTGYEQYF.

The chain combines TRBV7-9 with TRBJ1-2; 12 positions agree with TRBD1. The CDR3 sequence is 16 residues long. V lost 5 bases to trimming and J lost 6 bases; unmatched junction nucleotides: 10. The germline gives CDR1 SEHNR, CDR2 FQNEAQ (reference sequence). The chain's CDR3 is CASSPGGTGGADGYTF. Written as DNA, the CDR3 is TGTGCCAGCAGCCCAGGAGGGACAGGGGGCGCGGATGGCTACACCTTC.

The chain uses TRBV27 and TRBJ1-2; TRBD1 is a possible D gene (6 bases). Trimming shortened V by 8 bases and J by 2 bases, and 12 bases separated the two germline ends. This CDR3 contains 13 residues. Germline V gives CDR1 MNHEY, CDR2 SMNVEV (reference sequence). The CDR3: CASGNRVNYGYTF. DNA of the CDR3: TGTGCCAGCGGTAACAGGGTAAACTATGGCTACACCTTC.

This chain uses TRBV4-1 with TRBJ2-1, with TRBD1 matching 7 bases. Trimming took 3 bases from V and 3 from J; bases not matched to a gene: 5. Germline CDR1 and CDR2: MGHRA and YSYEKL. CDR3 length: 15 residues. The CDR3 coding sequence is TGCGCCAGCAGCCATCCGACAGGGAGCTACAATGAGCAGTTCTTC. Translation gives CASSHPTGSYNEQFF.

The V gene is TRBV28, the J gene TRBJ1-4; D remains ambiguous. Germline CDR1 MDHEN, CDR2 SYDVKM. Trimming took 4 bases from V and 2 from J, leaving 11 bases between them. The CDR3 spans 15 residues. The CDR3 DNA follows: TGTGCCAGCAGTTCCGGGGTGTCCACTAATGAAAAACTGTTTTTT. It encodes CASSSGVSTNEKLFF.

This clone was found once. The chain has TRBV7-9 and TRBJ1-6, with D perhaps TRBD1 (5 bases). The CDR3 runs to 14 residues. The V end was cut by 5 bases, the J end by 9 bases, with 14 bases between. The germline CDR1 and CDR2 sequences are SEHNR and FQNEAQ (reference sequence). The CDR3 is CASSIQGWSSPLHF. For the CDR3, the DNA is TGTGCCAGCAGCATCCAGGGATGGAGTTCACCCCTCCACTTT.

The chain links TRBV18 to TRBJ1-1; 7 nucleotides match TRBD1. The CDR3 sequence is 15 residues long. After removal of 0 bases from V and 4 bases from J, the junction contained 5 bases not matched to a gene. Germline CDR1 KGHSH, CDR2 LQKENI. The CDR3 DNA sequence: TGTGCCAGCTCACCACCCATACAGGGGACCACTGAAGCTTTCTTT. It translates to CASSPPIQGTTEAFF.

This clone was counted a single time. J is TRBJ2-3 and V is TRBV19; 8 bases fit TRBD2. Trimming cost V 3 bases and J 7 bases; bases outside gene matches: 9. The CDR3 is 15 residues long. Germline V gives CDR1 LNHDA, CDR2 SQIVND (reference sequence). The chain's CDR3 is CASSMGRGGRNTQYF. DNA for the CDR3: TGTGCCAGTAGTATGGGACGGGGGGGCCGAAATACGCAGTATTTT.

The chain joins TRBV5-1 to TRBJ1-6; 9 bases match TRBD1. The CDR3 is made up of 16 amino acids. CDR1 is SGHRS, CDR2 YFSETQ, per germline. Germline trimming cut 4 bases from V and 4 bases from J; bases unmatched to any gene: 6. The CDR3 protein is CASSPGTGTYNSPLHF. Here the CDR3 DNA reads TGCGCCAGCAGCCCGGGGACAGGGACTTATAATTCACCCCTCCACTTT.

The gene calls are TRBV2 and TRBJ2-5; D is uncertain. This CDR3 region has 14 residues. Looked up from germline, CDR1 is SNHLY and CDR2 is FYNNEI. Trimming stripped 7 bases from V and 1 base from J, with 13 bases between. CDR3 region: CASTLRRSQETQYF. DNA of the CDR3: TGTGCCAGCACGTTGAGACGGAGCCAAGAGACCCAGTACTTC.

This chain joins TRBV2 and TRBJ2-3; 12 nucleotides align to TRBD2. This CDR3 is built from 15 residues. The ends lost 9 bases at V and 2 bases at J; junction bases unmatched: 6. CDR1 SNHLY and CDR2 FYNNEI come from the germline V gene. CDR3 sequence (DNA): TGTGCCAGTGTCCGACTAGCGGGGGTCACAGATACGCAGTATTTT. This gives the protein CASVRLAGVTDTQYF.

This clone has only one observation. V gene TRBV5-1 combines with J gene TRBJ2-3; 9 bases match TRBD1. V lost 1 base, J lost 3 bases, and 3 bases stayed unmatched. Germline-derived CDR1 and CDR2 are SGHRS and YFSETQ. The CDR3 runs to 15 residues. The CDR3, as DNA: TGCGCCAGCAGCTTGTTTGGACAGGGGACAGATACGCAGTATTTT. Its translation: CASSLFGQGTDTQYF. The whole variable domain, remainder taken from reference TRBV5-1 and TRBJ2-3, is KAGVTQTPRYLIKTRGQQVTLSCSPISGHRSVSWYQQTPGQGLQFLFEYFSETQRNKGNFPGRFSGRQFSNSRSEMNVSTLELGDSALYLCASSLFGQGTDTQYFGPGTRLTVL.

The chain uses TRBV7-2 and TRBJ2-2; 8 bases match TRBD2. The CDR3 has 15 amino acids. V was pared by 5 bases and J by 1 base, with 3 bases of the junction left unmatched. The V gene's germline CDR1 is SGHTA and CDR2 FQGNSA. The CDR3 coding sequence is TGTGCCAGCAGCAACCGGGGGGGGAACACCGGGGAGCTGTTTTTT. Protein: CASSNRGGNTGELFF.

V gene TRBV7-9 combines with J gene TRBJ2-3; TRBD2 aligns across 8 bases. The CDR3 consists of 13 residues. The V gene end was trimmed by 7 bases and the J gene end by 4 bases; junction bases not matched to a gene: 4. In germline, CDR1 is SEHNR, CDR2 FQNEAQ (reference sequence). For the CDR3, the DNA is TGTGCCAGCACCAGTAGCGGGGCAGATACGCAGTATTTT. Its protein product is CASTSSGADTQYF.